Listed below are T cell receptor beta chains from one sample, sequenced in a study of T cell repertoires in cytomegalovirus infection. Via MiXCR, TCRdb re-called the reads, giving one row per CDR3 protein. The repertoire holds 200,000 to 250,000 distinct CDR3 sequences, with about 38% as singletons. The antigens these receptors bind are not known. The sample here was CD8+ T cells from cultured PBMCs, taken from culture after CMV antigen stimulation. The receptor source for this set is a human donor in good health (CMV status not recorded). Some clones in this sample may be carry-over from other donors' samples. Each CDR3 is given with its conserved first and last residue. A D gene is named only where the DNA matches it firmly. Clone size is stated in some rows and not others, as once, few, many or a class when expanded.

v_call	j_call	d_call	clone_size	cdr3_nt	cdr3_aa
TRBV12-3/TRBV12-4	TRBJ1-1	NA	NA	TGTGCCAGCAGTTCGGACAAGAACACTGAAGCTTTCTTT	CASSSDKNTEAFF
TRBV28	TRBJ1-5	NA	few	TGTGCCAGCGGGTATAATCAGCCCCAGCATTTT	CASGYNQPQHF
TRBV20-1	TRBJ2-3	TRBD2	many	TGCAGTGCCCCCACTAGCGGATCCACAGATACGCAGTATTTT	CSAPTSGSTDTQYF
TRBV27	TRBJ2-2	NA	few	TGTGCCAGCAGTTTAACTTACGGGACCATTTTTCGTCCCGGGGAGCTGTTTTTT	CASSLTYGTIFRPGELFF
TRBV7-8	TRBJ1-1	NA	few	TGTGCCAGCAGCTTTCAGTACCCGGGACCCAGGAACACTGAAGCTTTCTTT	CASSFQYPGPRNTEAFF
TRBV4-1	TRBJ1-1	NA	few	TGCGCCAGCAGCCAAGCAGGTCAGGGGAACACTGAAGCTTTCTTT	CASSQAGQGNTEAFF
TRBV5-6	TRBJ1-1	NA	NA	TGTGGCAGCAGCTTGGGAGCGACAGATATGAACACTGAAGCTTTCTTT	CGSSLGATDMNTEAFF
TRBV4-2	TRBJ2-7	NA	NA	TGTGCCAGCAGCCAAGATTTTACGACTCTCCAACTTGGGGAGCAGTACTTC	CASSQDFTTLQLGEQYF
TRBV29-1	TRBJ2-1	NA	few	TGCAGCGTTGAAGTGGCCGTTGGGGGCTACAATGAGCAGTTCTTC	CSVEVAVGGYNEQFF
TRBV6-1	TRBJ2-7	NA	NA	TGTGCCAGCAGTGGGTCGGCATTGGTTAACGAGCAGTACTTC	CASSGSALVNEQYF
TRBV20-1	TRBJ2-7	TRBD2	NA	TGCAGTGCTAGAGATGGGGACTATACGGGGGACGAGCAGTACTTC	CSARDGDYTGDEQYF
TRBV7-6	TRBJ1-2	NA	NA	TGTGCCAGCAGCCCCCTGTCCGCGGGGGCATTTAACTATGGCTACACCTTC	CASSPLSAGAFNYGYTF
TRBV4-3	TRBJ1-1	TRBD1	NA	TGCGCCAGCAGAACCGGGGACAGGGGCGATACTGAAGCTTTCTTT	CASRTGDRGDTEAFF
TRBV6-6	TRBJ2-3	TRBD2	NA	TGTGCCAGCAACTTGGTGGGGGGGTCAGGTACAGATACGCAGTATTTT	CASNLVGGSGTDTQYF
TRBV11-2	TRBJ1-5	TRBD1	NA	TGTGCCAGCAGCGACACCGGGACAGGGGGCGTTCAGCCCCAGCATTTT	CASSDTGTGGVQPQHF
TRBV5-5	TRBJ2-2	TRBD2	once	TGTGCCAGCAGCTTACTAGCGGGTGGGAACACCGGGGAGCTGTTTTTT	CASSLLAGGNTGELFF
TRBV20-1	TRBJ1-1	TRBD1	NA	TGCAGTGCTATAGGGGGCCTAATGAACACTGAAGCTTTCTTT	CSAIGGLMNTEAFF
TRBV4-2	TRBJ1-2	NA	NA	TGTGCCAGCAGCCAAGATGAGGAACGACGGCCATCTTATGGCTACACCTTC	CASSQDEERRPSYGYTF
TRBV24-1	TRBJ2-5	NA	NA	TGTGCCACCAGTGACGGGACGTTTGGAGAGACCCAGTACTTC	CATSDGTFGETQYF
TRBV7-3	TRBJ2-2	TRBD2	NA	TGTGCCAGCAGCCGCTCGGTAGCGGGAGGTACCGGGGAGCTGTTTTTT	CASSRSVAGGTGELFF
TRBV6-5	TRBJ2-3	TRBD2	few	TGTGCCAGCAGCGACGGGGCTAGCGGGTTCTACACAGATACGCAGTATTTT	CASSDGASGFYTDTQYF
TRBV7-3	TRBJ2-5	NA	NA	TGTGCCAGCAGCCCAGGACTCGCCCTCCGGGAGACCCAGTACTTC	CASSPGLALRETQYF
TRBV7-9	TRBJ1-5	NA	NA	TGTGCCAGCACCTCAGCTTATAGCAATCAGCCCCAGCATTTT	CASTSAYSNQPQHF
TRBV6-5	TRBJ2-5	TRBD2	NA	TGTGCCAGCAGTTACGCGGGGGGGGAGACCCAGTACTTC	CASSYAGGETQYF
TRBV6-6	TRBJ2-7	NA	NA	TGTGCCAGCAGTGATGGGAGGTCCCGTCCCGAGCAGTACTTC	CASSDGRSRPEQYF
TRBV27	TRBJ2-1	TRBD1	few	TGTGCCAGCACCTATTCGGGACAGGGGAATGAGCAGTTCTTC	CASTYSGQGNEQFF
TRBV6-6	TRBJ1-1	TRBD1	few	TGTGCCAGCAGTTACCCGAAACAGGGGGCAGGTACGGTGACTGAAGCTTTCTTT	CASSYPKQGAGTVTEAFF
TRBV28	TRBJ2-7	TRBD2	NA	TGTGCCAGCACTGGAACGGCGGGGGTCTCCTACGAGCAGTACTTC	CASTGTAGVSYEQYF
TRBV13	TRBJ2-7	TRBD1	few	TGTGCCAGCAGCTTAGGTGGGACAGGGTATCACGAGCAGTACTTC	CASSLGGTGYHEQYF
TRBV7-6	TRBJ2-1	NA	NA	TGTGCCAGCAGTCCTTGGCGGGATGACAATGAGCAGTTCTTC	CASSPWRDDNEQFF
TRBV7-2	TRBJ1-1	NA	few	TGTGCCAGCAGCTTGGGGAAAACGCGCAACACTGAAGCTTTCTTT	CASSLGKTRNTEAFF
TRBV7-2	TRBJ2-3	NA	few	TGTGCCAGCAGCTTATTACCGACTAGAACAGATACGCAGTATTTT	CASSLLPTRTDTQYF
TRBV7-3	TRBJ1-1	TRBD1	few	TGTGCCAGCAGCCCCCGTGATCGACAGGGAGGGATGAACACTGAAGCTTTCTTT	CASSPRDRQGGMNTEAFF
TRBV29-1	TRBJ2-7	NA	NA	TGCAGCGTTGAAGGTCTGGACGGCAGCTCCTACGAGCAGTACTTC	CSVEGLDGSSYEQYF
TRBV27	TRBJ2-1	TRBD2	NA	TGTGCCAGCAGTTTTCTCGGACTAGCGGGAGGAAATGAGCAGTTCTTC	CASSFLGLAGGNEQFF
TRBV7-2	TRBJ1-1	NA	few	TGTGCCAGCAGCTTAAACCCCAACAGCTACATGAACACTGAAGCTTTCTTT	CASSLNPNSYMNTEAFF
TRBV7-4	TRBJ2-1	NA	NA	TGTGCCAGCAGCCTGGTTTTGGATGGCCCCCCGTTCTTC	CASSLVLDGPPFF
TRBV15	TRBJ1-1	NA	NA	TGTGCCACCAGCAGAGATACTACGGTCACTGAAGCTTTCTTT	CATSRDTTVTEAFF
TRBV7-2	TRBJ1-5	NA	NA	TGTGCCAGCAGCGTGCGTGTGGGGTTGGGTCAGCCCCAGCATTTT	CASSVRVGLGQPQHF
TRBV29-1	TRBJ1-4	TRBD1	NA	TGCAGCGTTGAAGCCAGGGACAGGGGGGGAGAAAAACTGTTTTTT	CSVEARDRGGEKLFF
TRBV11-3	TRBJ2-1	TRBD2	NA	TGTGCCAGCAGCTTGTCTAGCGGGAGCAATGAGCAGTTCTTC	CASSLSSGSNEQFF
TRBV6-5	TRBJ2-7	NA	many	TGTGCCAGCAGTTACTATGACAGGACCGGGGAGCAGTACTTC	CASSYYDRTGEQYF
TRBV6-1	TRBJ2-1	NA	few	TGTGCCAGCATGTACTGGAGCGGACTGGACAATGAGCAGTTCTTC	CASMYWSGLDNEQFF
TRBV4-2	TRBJ2-7	TRBD2	NA	TGTGCCAGCGAAAACTTGGGACTAGCGGGAGAAGGCGAGCAGTACTTC	CASENLGLAGEGEQYF